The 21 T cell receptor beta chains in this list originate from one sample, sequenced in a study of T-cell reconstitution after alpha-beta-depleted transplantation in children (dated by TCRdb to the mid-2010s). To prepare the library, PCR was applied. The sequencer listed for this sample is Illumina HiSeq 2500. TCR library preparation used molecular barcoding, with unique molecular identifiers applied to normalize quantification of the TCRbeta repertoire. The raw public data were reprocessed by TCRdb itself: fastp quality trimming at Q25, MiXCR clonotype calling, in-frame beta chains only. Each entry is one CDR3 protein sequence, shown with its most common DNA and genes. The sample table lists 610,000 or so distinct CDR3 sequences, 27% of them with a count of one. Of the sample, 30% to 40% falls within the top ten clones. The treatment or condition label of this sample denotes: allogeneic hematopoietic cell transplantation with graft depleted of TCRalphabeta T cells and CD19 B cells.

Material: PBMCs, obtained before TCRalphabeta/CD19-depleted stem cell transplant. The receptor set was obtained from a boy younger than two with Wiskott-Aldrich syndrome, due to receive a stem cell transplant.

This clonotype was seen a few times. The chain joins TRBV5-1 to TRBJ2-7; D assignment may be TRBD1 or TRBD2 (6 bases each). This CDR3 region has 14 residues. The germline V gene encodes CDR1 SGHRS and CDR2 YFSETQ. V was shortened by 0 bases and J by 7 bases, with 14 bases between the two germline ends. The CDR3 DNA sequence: TGCGCCAGCAGCTTGGAAGGGGGGCTGAGGGAGCAGTACTTC. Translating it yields CASSLEGGLREQYF.

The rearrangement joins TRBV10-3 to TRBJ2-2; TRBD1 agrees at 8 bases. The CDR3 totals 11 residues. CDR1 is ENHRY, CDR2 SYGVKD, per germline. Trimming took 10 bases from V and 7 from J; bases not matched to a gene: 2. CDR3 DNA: TGTGCCACAGGGGGCATCGGGGAGCTGTTTTTT. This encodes CATGGIGELFF.

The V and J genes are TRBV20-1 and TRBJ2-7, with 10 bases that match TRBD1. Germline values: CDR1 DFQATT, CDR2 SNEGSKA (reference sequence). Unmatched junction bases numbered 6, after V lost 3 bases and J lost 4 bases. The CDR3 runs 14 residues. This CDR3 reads CSASPDRGRYEQYF. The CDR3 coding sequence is TGCAGTGCTAGCCCGGACAGGGGGAGGTACGAGCAGTACTTC.

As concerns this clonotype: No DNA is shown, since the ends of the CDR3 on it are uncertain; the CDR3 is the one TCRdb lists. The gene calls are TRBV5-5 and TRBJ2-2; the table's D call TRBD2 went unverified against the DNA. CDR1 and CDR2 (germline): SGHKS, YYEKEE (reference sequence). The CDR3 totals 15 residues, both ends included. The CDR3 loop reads CASSWGSGSSGSPFF.

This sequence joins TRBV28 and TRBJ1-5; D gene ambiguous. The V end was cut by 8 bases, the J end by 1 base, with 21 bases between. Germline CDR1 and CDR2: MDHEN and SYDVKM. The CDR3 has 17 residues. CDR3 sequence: CASCLRSTFRSNQPQHF. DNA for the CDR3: TGTGCCAGCTGTCTCAGGAGTACCTTCAGGAGCAATCAGCCCCAGCATTTT.

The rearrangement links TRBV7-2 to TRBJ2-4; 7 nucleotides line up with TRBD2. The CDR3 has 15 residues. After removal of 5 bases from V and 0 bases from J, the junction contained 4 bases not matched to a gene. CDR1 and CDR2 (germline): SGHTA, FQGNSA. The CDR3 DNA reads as TGTGCCAGCAGCCCAGCGGGGTTAGCCAAAAACATTCAGTACTTC. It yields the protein CASSPAGLAKNIQYF. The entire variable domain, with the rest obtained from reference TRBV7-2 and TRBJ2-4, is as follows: GAGVSQSPSNKVTEKGKDVELRCDPISGHTALYWYRQSLGQGLEFLIYFQGNSAPDKSGLPSDRFSAERTGGSVSTLTIQRTQQEDSAVYLCASSPAGLAKNIQYFGAGTRLSVL.

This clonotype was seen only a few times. The CDR3 sequence is CASSQHGGYGYTF. CDR3 DNA: TGTGCCAGCAGCCAACACGGGGGCTATGGCTACACCTTC. The V gene is TRBV3-1, the J gene TRBJ1-2; maybe TRBD1 (5 bases). The CDR3 has 13 amino acids. V lost 2 bases and J lost 4, with 8 bases in between. In germline, CDR1 is LGHDT, CDR2 YNNKEL (reference sequence).

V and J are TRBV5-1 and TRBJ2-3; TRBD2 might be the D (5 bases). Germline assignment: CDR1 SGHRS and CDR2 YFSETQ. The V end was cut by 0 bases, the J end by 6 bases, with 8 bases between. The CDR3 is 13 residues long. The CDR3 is CASSLVWEDTQYF. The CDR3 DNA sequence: TGCGCCAGCAGCTTGGTTTGGGAGGATACGCAGTATTTT.

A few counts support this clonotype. CDR3 DNA sequence: TGTGCCAGCAGCCCGGGGACTAGCGGGAGCGGGACCCAGTACTTC. Protein product: CASSPGTSGSGTQYF. The chain carries TRBV11-2 and TRBJ2-5, with 14 bases lining up with TRBD2. The CDR3 is made up of 15 amino acids. Germline CDR1 reads SGHAT; CDR2 reads FQNNGV. V gave up 5 bases and J gave up 7 bases; unmatched junction bases: 6. The variable domain in full, completed from reference TRBV11-2 and TRBJ2-5, reads EAGVAQSPRYKIIEKRQSVAFWCNPISGHATLYWYQQILGQGPKLLIQFQNNGVVDDSQLPKDRFSAERLKGVDSTLKIQPAKLEDSAVYLCASSPGTSGSGTQYFGPGTRLLVL.

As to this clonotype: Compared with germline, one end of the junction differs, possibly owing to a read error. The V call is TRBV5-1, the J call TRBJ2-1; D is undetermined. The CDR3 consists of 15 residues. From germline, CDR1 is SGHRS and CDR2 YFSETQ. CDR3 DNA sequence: TGCGCCAGCAGCTTGGGCCAGATCTCCCACAATGAGCAGTTCTTC. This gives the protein CASSLGQISHNEQFF.

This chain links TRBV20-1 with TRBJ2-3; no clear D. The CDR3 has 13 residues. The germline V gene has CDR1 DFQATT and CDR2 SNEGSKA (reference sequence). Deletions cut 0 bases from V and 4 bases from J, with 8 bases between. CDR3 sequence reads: CSARDPGPDTQYF. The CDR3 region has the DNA TGCAGTGCTAGAGATCCAGGACCAGATACGCAGTATTTT.

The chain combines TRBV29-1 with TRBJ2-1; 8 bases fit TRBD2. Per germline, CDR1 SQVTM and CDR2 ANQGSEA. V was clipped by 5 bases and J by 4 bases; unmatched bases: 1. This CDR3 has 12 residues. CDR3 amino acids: CSVRLAYNEQFF. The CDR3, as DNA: TGCAGCGTTCGACTAGCGTACAATGAGCAGTTCTTC.

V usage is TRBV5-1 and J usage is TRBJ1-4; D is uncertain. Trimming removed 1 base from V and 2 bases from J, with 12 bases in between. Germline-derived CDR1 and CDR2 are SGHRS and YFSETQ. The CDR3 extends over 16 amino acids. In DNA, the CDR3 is TGCGCCAGCAGCTTGATTCCTAGCCTGACTAATGAAAAACTGTTTTTT. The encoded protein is CASSLIPSLTNEKLFF.

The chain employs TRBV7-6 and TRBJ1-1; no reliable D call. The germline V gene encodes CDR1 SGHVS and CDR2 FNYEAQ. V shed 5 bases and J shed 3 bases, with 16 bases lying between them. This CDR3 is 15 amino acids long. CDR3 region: CASSNPPNWDTEAFF. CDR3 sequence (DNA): TGTGCCAGCAGCAACCCTCCGAATTGGGACACTGAAGCTTTCTTT.

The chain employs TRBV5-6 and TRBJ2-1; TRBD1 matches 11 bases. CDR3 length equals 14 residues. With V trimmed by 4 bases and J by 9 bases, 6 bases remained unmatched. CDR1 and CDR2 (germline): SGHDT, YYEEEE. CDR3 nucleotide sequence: TGTGCCAGCAGCCAGGGACAGGGGGTGGGTGAGCAGTTCTTC. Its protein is CASSQGQGVGEQFF.

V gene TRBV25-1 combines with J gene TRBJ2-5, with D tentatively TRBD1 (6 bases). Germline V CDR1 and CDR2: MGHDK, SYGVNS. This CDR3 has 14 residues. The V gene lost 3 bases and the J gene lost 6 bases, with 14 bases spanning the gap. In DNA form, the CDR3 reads TGTGCCAGCAGTGATCGGGCAGGGGAAAAGACCCAGTACTTC. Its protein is CASSDRAGEKTQYF.

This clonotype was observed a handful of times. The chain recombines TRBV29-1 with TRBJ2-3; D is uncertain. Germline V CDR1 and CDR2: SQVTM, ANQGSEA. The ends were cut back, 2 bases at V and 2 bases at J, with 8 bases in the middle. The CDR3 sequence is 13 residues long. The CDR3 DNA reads TGCAGCGTTGAAAGACCTCTCACAGATACGCAGTATTTT. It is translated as CSVERPLTDTQYF.

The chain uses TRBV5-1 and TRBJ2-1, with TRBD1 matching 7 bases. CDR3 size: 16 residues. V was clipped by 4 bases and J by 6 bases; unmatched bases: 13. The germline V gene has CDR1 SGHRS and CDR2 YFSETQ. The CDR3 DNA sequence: TGCGCCAGCAGCGGACCCCGGGACAGTGGTCCCAATGAGCAGTTCTTC. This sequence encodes CASSGPRDSGPNEQFF. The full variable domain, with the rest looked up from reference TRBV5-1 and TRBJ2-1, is KAGVTQTPRYLIKTRGQQVTLSCSPISGHRSVSWYQQTPGQGLQFLFEYFSETQRNKGNFPGRFSGRQFSNSRSEMNVSTLELGDSALYLCASSGPRDSGPNEQFFGPGTRLTVL.

CDR3 residues: CASSLARAEPQHF. CDR3 bases: TGTGCCAGCAGCTTAGCGAGGGCCGAGCCCCAGCATTTT. The chain links TRBV7-2 to TRBJ1-5; D is unresolved. The CDR3 spans 13 residues. Germline V CDR1 and CDR2: SGHTA, FQGNSA. The V gene lost 0 bases and the J gene lost 8 bases, with 8 bases spanning the gap.

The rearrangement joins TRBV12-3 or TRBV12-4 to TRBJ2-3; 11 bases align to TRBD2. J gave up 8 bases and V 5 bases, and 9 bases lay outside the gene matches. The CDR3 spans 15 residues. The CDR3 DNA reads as TGTGCCAGCAGTGCGACTAGCGGGACATCGAGTACGCAGTATTTT. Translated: CASSATSGTSSTQYF.

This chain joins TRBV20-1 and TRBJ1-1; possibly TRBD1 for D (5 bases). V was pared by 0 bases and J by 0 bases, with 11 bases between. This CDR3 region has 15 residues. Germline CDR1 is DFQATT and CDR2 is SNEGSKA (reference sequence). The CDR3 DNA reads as TGCAGTGCTAGAGATTGGACGGGGCTGAACACTGAAGCTTTCTTT. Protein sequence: CSARDWTGLNTEAFF.